This T cell receptor beta chain was captured in a study of beta chain features in type 1 diabetes. The germline V gene encodes CDR1 MNHEY and CDR2 SVGAGI. Losses at the gene ends were 0 bases for V and 7 bases for J; bases not matched to a gene: 7. The CDR3 length is 16 residues. Expressed TCRB transcripts got sequenced, as all isolated RNA was reverse transcribed. Repertoires were generated with immunoSEQ multiplex PCR, while TCRdb's copy carries only in-frame clones and drops some. The data show about 470,000 clones, roughly 31% seen once. The chain uses TRBV6-5 and TRBJ2-3; 10 nucleotides align to TRBD2. Input material: naive CD4+ T cells from blood. The TCR was taken from a man aged 18 to 35 in good health. CDR3 region: CASSYSILAGVNTQYF. The CDR3 region has the DNA TGTGCCAGCAGTTACTCCATCCTAGCGGGAGTTAATACGCAGTATTTT.